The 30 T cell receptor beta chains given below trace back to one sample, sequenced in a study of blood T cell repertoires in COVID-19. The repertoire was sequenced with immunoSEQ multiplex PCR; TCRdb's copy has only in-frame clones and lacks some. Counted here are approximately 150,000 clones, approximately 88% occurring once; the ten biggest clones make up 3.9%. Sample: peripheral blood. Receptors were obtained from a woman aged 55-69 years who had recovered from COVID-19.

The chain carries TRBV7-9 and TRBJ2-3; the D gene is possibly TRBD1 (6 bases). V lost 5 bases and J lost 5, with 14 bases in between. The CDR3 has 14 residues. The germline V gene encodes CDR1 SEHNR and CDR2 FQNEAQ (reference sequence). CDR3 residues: CASSAPRGGDTQYF. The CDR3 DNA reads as TGTGCCAGCAGCGCACCTCGAGGGGGAGATACGCAGTATTTT. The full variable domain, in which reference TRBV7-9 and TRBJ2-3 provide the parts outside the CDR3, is DTGVSQNPRHKITKRGQNVTFRCDPISEHNRLYWYRQTLGQGPEFLTYFQNEAQLEKSRLLSDRFSAERPKGSFSTLEIQRTEQGDSAMYLCASSAPRGGDTQYFGPGTRLTVL.

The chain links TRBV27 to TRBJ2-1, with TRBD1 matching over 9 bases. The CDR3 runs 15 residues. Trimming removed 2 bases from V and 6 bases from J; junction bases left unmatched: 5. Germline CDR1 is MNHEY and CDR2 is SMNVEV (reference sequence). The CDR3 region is CASSLNRGPFNEQFF. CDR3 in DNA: TGTGCCAGCAGTTTAAACAGGGGGCCTTTCAATGAGCAGTTCTTC.

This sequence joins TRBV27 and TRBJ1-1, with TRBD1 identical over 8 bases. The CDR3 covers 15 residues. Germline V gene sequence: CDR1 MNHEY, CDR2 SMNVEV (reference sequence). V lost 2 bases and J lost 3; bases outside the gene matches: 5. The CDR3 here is CASSLTGGAHTEAFF. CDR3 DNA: TGTGCCAGCAGTTTAACAGGGGGGGCGCACACTGAAGCTTTCTTT.

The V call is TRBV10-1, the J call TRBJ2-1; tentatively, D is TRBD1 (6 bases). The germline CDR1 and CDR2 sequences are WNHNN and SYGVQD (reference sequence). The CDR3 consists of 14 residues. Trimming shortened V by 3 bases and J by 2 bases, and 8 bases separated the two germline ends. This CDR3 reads CASSEAGAYNEQFF. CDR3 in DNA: TGCGCCAGCAGTGAAGCAGGGGCCTACAATGAGCAGTTCTTC.

CDR3 DNA: TGTGCCAGTAGTATAGGACATAACTATGGCTACACCTTC. The encoded protein is CASSIGHNYGYTF. The genes are TRBV19 and TRBJ1-2, with D hard to call. V was shortened by 1 base and J by 1 base, with 4 bases between the two germline ends. The CDR3 extends over 13 amino acids. Germline V gene data show CDR1 as LNHDA and CDR2 as SQIVND (reference sequence).

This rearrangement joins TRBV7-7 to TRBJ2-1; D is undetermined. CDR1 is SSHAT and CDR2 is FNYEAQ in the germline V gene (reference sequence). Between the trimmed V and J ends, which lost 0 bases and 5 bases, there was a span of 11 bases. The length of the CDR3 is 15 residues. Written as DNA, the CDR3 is TGTGCCAGCAGCTTAGCCCCTAGTGGTCACAATGAGCAGTTCTTC. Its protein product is CASSLAPSGHNEQFF.

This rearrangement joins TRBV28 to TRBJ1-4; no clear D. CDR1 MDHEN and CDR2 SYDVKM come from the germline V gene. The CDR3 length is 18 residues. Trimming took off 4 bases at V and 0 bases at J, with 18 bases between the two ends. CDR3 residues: CASSSSPVVYPTNEKLFF. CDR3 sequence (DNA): TGTGCCAGCAGTTCCAGTCCTGTTGTGTACCCAACTAATGAAAAACTGTTTTTT.

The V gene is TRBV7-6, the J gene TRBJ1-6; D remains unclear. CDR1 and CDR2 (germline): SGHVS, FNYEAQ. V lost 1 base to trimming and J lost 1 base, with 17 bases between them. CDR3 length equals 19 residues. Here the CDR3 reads CASSLEGRRRGSYNSPLHF. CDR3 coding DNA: TGTGCCAGCAGCTTAGAAGGGAGGCGGAGAGGGTCCTATAATTCACCCCTCCACTTT.

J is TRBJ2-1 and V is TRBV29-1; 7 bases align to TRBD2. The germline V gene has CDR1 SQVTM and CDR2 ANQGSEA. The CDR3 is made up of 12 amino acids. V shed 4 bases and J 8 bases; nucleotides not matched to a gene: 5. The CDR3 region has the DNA TGCAGCGTTGCCTGGGAGGGCTATGAGCAGTTCTTC. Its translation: CSVAWEGYEQFF.

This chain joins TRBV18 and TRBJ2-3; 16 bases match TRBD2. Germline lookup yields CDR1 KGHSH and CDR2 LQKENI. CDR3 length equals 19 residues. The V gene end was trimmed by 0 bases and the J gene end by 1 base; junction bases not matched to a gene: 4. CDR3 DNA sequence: TGTGCCAGCTCACCACCGGGACTAGCGGGGGGGCCCGGCACAGATACGCAGTATTTT. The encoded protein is CASSPPGLAGGPGTDTQYF.

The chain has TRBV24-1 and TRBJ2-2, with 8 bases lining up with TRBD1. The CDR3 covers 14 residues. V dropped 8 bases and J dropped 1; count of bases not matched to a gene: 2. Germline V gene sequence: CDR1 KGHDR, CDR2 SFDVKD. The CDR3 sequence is CATTGQGNTGELFF. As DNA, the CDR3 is TGTGCCACCACAGGACAGGGGAACACCGGGGAGCTGTTTTTT.

The CDR3 DNA reads TGTGCCAGCAGCCATTATGAAAAACTGTTTTTT. It yields the protein CASSHYEKLFF. The chain has TRBV7-9 and TRBJ1-4; D gene ambiguous. The CDR3 loop spans 11 amino acids. The germline V gene encodes CDR1 SEHNR and CDR2 FQNEAQ (reference sequence). Trimming removed 5 bases from V and 6 bases from J, with 4 bases in between.

CDR3 region: CASSWPRGWTKNNEQFF. The CDR3 coding sequence is TGTGCCAGCAGTTGGCCCCGGGGGTGGACTAAGAACAATGAGCAGTTCTTC. The chain joins TRBV28 to TRBJ2-1; D possibly corresponds to TRBD2 (6 bases). Per germline, CDR1 MDHEN and CDR2 SYDVKM. This CDR3 comprises 17 residues. Trimming removed 4 bases at V and 5 bases at J, with 21 bases between.

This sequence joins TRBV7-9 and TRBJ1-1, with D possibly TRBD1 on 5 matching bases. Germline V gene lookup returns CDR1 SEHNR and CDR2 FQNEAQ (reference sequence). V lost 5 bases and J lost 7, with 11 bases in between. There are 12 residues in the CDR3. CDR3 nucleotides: TGTGCCAGCAGCCCTCCGGGGGTTGAAGCTTTCTTT. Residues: CASSPPGVEAFF. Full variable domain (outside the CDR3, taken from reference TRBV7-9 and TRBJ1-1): DTGVSQNPRHKITKRGQNVTFRCDPISEHNRLYWYRQTLGQGPEFLTYFQNEAQLEKSRLLSDRFSAERPKGSFSTLEIQRTEQGDSAMYLCASSPPGVEAFFGQGTRLTVV.

CDR3 residues: CASSLEQAISGNTIYF. In DNA form, the CDR3 reads TGTGCCAGCAGCTTAGAACAGGCCATCTCTGGAAACACCATATATTTT. The J gene is TRBJ1-3, the V gene TRBV7-8; tentative D call: TRBD1 (5 bases). CDR3 length: 16 residues. V shed 1 base and J shed 0 bases, with 10 bases lying between them. The germline gives CDR1 SGHVS, CDR2 FQNEAQ. The variable domain in full, with the rest retrieved from reference TRBV7-8 and TRBJ1-3, is GAGVSQSPRYKVAKRGQDVALRCDPISGHVSLFWYQQALGQGPEFLTYFQNEAQLDKSGLPSDRFFAERPEGSVSTLKIQRTQQEDSAVYLCASSLEQAISGNTIYFGEGSWLTVV.

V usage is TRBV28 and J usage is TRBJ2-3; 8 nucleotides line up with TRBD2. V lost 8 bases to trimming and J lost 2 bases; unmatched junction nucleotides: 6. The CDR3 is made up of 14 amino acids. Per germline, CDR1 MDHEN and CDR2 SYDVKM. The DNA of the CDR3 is TGTGCCAGCGGGTTAGCGGGGATCACAGATACGCAGTATTTT. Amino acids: CASGLAGITDTQYF.

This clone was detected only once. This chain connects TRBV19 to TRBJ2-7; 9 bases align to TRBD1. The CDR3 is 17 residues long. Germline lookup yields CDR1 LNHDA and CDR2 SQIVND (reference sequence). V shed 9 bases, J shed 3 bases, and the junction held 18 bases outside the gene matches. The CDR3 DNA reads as TGTGCCAGCCAGAATTCCTGGACAGGGACAGGGTTCTACGAGCAGTACTTC. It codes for CASQNSWTGTGFYEQYF.

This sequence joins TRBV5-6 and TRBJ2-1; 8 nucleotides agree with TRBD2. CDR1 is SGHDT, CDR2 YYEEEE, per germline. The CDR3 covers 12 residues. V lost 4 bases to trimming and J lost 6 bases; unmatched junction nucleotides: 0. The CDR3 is CASSREGNEQFF. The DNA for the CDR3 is TGTGCCAGCAGCCGGGAGGGCAATGAGCAGTTCTTC.

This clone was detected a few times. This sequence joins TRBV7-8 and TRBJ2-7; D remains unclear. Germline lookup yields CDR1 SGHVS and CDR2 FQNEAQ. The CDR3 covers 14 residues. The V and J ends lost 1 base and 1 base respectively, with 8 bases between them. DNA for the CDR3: TGTGCCAGCAGCTTAGTTCCGGGTTCCTACGAGCAGTACTTC. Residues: CASSLVPGSYEQYF. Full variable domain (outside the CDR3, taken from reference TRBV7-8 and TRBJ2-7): GAGVSQSPRYKVAKRGQDVALRCDPISGHVSLFWYQQALGQGPEFLTYFQNEAQLDKSGLPSDRFFAERPEGSVSTLKIQRTQQEDSAVYLCASSLVPGSYEQYFGPGTRLTVT.

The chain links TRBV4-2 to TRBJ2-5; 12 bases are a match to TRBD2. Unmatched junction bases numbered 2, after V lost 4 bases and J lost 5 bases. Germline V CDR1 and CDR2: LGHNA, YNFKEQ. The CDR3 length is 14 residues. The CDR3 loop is CASSRGTSGETQYF. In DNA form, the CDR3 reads TGTGCCAGCAGCCGAGGGACTAGCGGGGAGACCCAGTACTTC.

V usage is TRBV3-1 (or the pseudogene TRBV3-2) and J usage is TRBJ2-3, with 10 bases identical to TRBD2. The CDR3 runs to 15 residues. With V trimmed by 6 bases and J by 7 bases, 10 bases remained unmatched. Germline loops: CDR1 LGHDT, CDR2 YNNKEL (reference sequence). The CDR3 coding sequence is TGTGCCAGCAGGGCGGCTAGCGGGGGACAATATACGCAGTATTTT. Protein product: CASRAASGGQYTQYF.

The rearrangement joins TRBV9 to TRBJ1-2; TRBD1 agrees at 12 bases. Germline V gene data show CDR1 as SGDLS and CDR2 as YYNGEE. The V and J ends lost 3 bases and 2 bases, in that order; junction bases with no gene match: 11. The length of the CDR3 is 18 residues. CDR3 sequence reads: CASSASGTGGVKNYGYTF. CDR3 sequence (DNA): TGTGCCAGCAGCGCTTCCGGGACAGGGGGCGTCAAAAACTATGGCTACACCTTC.

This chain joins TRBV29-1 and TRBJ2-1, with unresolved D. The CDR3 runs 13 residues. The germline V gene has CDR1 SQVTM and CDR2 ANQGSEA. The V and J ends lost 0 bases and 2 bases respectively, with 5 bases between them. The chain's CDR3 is CSVEDATYNEQFF. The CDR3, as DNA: TGCAGCGTTGAAGATGCGACCTACAATGAGCAGTTCTTC.

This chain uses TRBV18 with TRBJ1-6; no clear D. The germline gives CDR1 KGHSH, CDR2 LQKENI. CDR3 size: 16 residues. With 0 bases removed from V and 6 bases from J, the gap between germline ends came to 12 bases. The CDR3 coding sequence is TGTGCCAGCTCACCACCGAGACTGGCCCTTAATTCACCCCTCCACTTT. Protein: CASSPPRLALNSPLHF. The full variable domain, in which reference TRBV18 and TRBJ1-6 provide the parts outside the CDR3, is NAGVMQNPRHLVRRRGQEARLRCSPMKGHSHVYWYRQLPEEGLKFMVYLQKENIIDESGMPKERFSAEFPKEGPSILRIQQVVRGDSAAYFCASSPPRLALNSPLHFGNGTRLTVT.

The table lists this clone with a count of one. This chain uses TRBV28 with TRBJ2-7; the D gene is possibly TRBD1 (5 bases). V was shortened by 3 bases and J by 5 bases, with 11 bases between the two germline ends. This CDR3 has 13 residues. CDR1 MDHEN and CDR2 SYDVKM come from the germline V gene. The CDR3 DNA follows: TGTGCCAGCAGTTTTATCAGGGCAAACGAGCAGTACTTC. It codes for CASSFIRANEQYF.

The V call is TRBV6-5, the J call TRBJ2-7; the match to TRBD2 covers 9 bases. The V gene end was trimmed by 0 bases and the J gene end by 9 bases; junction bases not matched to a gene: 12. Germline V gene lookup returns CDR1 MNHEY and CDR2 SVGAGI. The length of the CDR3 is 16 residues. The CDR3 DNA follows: TGTGCCAGCAGTTACTCGCTATTCCTAGCGGGGTTAGGGCAGTACTTC. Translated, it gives CASSYSLFLAGLGQYF.

The CDR3 is CASSPRTWLQPQHF. CDR3 nucleotide sequence: TGTGCCAGCAGCCCGAGGACTTGGCTTCAGCCCCAGCATTTT. The chain employs TRBV11-3 and TRBJ1-5; no firm D call. CDR3 length equals 14 residues. With 5 bases removed from V and 6 bases from J, the gap between germline ends came to 14 bases. CDR1 and CDR2 (germline): SGHNT, YENEEA. The whole variable domain, filled in from reference TRBV11-3 and TRBJ1-5, reads EAGVVQSPRYKIIEKKQPVAFWCNPISGHNTLYWYLQNLGQGPELLIRYENEEAVDDSQLPKDRFSAERLKGVDSTLKIQPAELGDSAVYLCASSPRTWLQPQHFGDGTRLSIL.

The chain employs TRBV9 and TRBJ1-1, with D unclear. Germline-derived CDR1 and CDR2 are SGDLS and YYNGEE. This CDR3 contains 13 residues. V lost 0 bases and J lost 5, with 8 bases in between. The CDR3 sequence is CASSVGSGTEAFF. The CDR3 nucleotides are TGTGCCAGCAGCGTAGGTTCAGGTACTGAAGCTTTCTTT.

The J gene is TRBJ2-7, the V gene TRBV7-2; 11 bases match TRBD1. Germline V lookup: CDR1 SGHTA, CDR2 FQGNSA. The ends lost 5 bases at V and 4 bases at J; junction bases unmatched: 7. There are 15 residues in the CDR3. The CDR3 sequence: CASSVRTGGEYEQYF. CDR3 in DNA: TGTGCCAGCAGCGTCCGGACAGGGGGCGAGTACGAGCAGTACTTC.

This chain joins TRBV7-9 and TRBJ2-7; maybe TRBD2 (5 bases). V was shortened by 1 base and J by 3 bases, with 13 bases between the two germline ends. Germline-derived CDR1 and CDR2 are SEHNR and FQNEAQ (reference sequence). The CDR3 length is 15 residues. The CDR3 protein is CASSLERVGGYEQYF. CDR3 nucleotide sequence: TGTGCCAGCAGCTTAGAAAGGGTCGGAGGCTACGAGCAGTACTTC.